This is a list of T cell receptor beta chains from one sample in a study of tumor and adjacent non-tumor tissue in lung cancer. TCRdb itself ran the multiplex PCR reads through MiXCR, one entry per CDR3 protein. Among roughly 120,000 distinct CDR3 sequences listed, 60% to 70% were seen once. Sequenced: distant non-tumor lung tissue. All receptors derive from a man aged 55 to 70 with non-small cell lung cancer. Both conserved end residues are part of each CDR3. A D gene is named only where the DNA matches it firmly. The size of a clone is reported for some rows only, either as once, few or many, or as a class for expanded clones.

V: TRBV5-6
size: many
D: NA
J: TRBJ2-7
DNA: TGTGCCAGCAGCTTGAAGGTGGGCGAGCAGTACTTC
CDR3: CASSLKVGEQYF

V: TRBV6-5
size: many
D: TRBD2
J: TRBJ2-2
DNA: TGTGCCAGCAGCTACCTCCGGGGGGAGCCCGGGGAGCTGTTTTTT
CDR3: CASSYLRGEPGELFF

V: TRBV5-4
size: NA
D: NA
J: TRBJ2-1
DNA: TGTGCCAGCAGCCCAAACTTCGGGAGAGAATCCTACAATGAGCAGTTCTTC
CDR3: CASSPNFGRESYNEQFF

V: TRBV29-1
size: NA
D: NA
J: TRBJ1-1
DNA: TGCAACGTACTACAGCGGGTGGCTTCCTTT
CDR3: CNVLQRVASF

V: TRBV7-9
size: few
D: NA
J: TRBJ2-7
DNA: TGTGTCAGGAGCTTACAGGGAGGGGACGAGCAGTACTTC
CDR3: CVRSLQGGDEQYF

V: TRBV4-3
size: many
D: NA
J: TRBJ2-6
DNA: TGCGCCAGCAGCCGGGCGGGTTCGGGGGCCAACGTCCTGACTTTC
CDR3: CASSRAGSGANVLTF

V: TRBV11-1
size: large
D: NA
J: TRBJ2-7
DNA: TGTGCCAGCAGCTTAGAGGGGACCTTCTCCGAGCAGTACTTC
CDR3: CASSLEGTFSEQYF

V: TRBV12-3/TRBV12-4
size: NA
D: NA
J: TRBJ2-7
DNA: TGTGCCGGCAGACGGGACGGACCATACGAGCAGTACTTC
CDR3: CAGRRDGPYEQYF

V: TRBV11-2
size: NA
D: NA
J: TRBJ2-2
DNA: TGTGCCCGCAACTTACTTTCGGGGGCGACGAACACCGGGGAGCTGTTTTTT
CDR3: CARNLLSGATNTGELFF

V: TRBV6-2/TRBV6-3
size: NA
D: TRBD2
J: TRBJ2-2
DNA: TGTGCCAGCAGCTACCGAGTCCCCAGCGGGGACCCGAACACCGGGGAGCTGTTTTTT
CDR3: CASSYRVPSGDPNTGELFF

V: TRBV19
size: few
D: NA
J: TRBJ1-2
DNA: TGTGCCAGTAGTTATCACAGGCAAGAATATGGCTACACCTTC
CDR3: CASSYHRQEYGYTF

V: TRBV12-3/TRBV12-4
size: NA
D: NA
J: TRBJ2-1
DNA: TGTGCCAGCAGCTACTGGACTGACAACAATGGTCAGTTCTTC
CDR3: CASSYWTDNNGQFF

V: TRBV12-3/TRBV12-4
size: many
D: NA
J: TRBJ2-7
DNA: TGTGCCAGCAGTTCGGTGGCAGGAGGCGAGCAGTACTTC
CDR3: CASSSVAGGEQYF

V: TRBV12-3/TRBV12-4
size: NA
D: NA
J: TRBJ1-2
DNA: TGTGCCAGCAGTTTAGGGGTCGGGTATGGATACGCCTTC
CDR3: CASSLGVGYGYAF

V: TRBV20-1
size: few
D: TRBD2
J: TRBJ2-2
DNA: TGCAGTGCTAGAGGACTAGCGGGGGGAACGAACACCGGGGAGCTGTTTTTT
CDR3: CSARGLAGGTNTGELFF

V: TRBV5-4
size: NA
D: NA
J: TRBJ1-1
DNA: TGTGTCAGCAGTCAGGGCAGGGAGGCTGGATCTTTCTTT
CDR3: CVSSQGREAGSFF

V: TRBV11-2
size: NA
D: NA
J: TRBJ2-1
DNA: TGTGCCAGCGGCTTATCCGGGAGTTCTTACAATGAGCACTTCTTC
CDR3: CASGLSGSSYNEHFF

V: TRBV20-1
size: NA
D: NA
J: TRBJ2-1
DNA: TGCGGTGCTAGAGGGCTGACATACAATGAGCAGTTCTTC
CDR3: CGARGLTYNEQFF

V: TRBV7-8
size: NA
D: NA
J: TRBJ2-4
DNA: TGTGTCAGCAGCTTATCGGACAGTACAGGGTGGAACATTCAGTACTTT
CDR3: CVSSLSDSTGWNIQYF

V: TRBV4-1
size: few
D: NA
J: TRBJ1-3
DNA: TGCGCCAGTAGAATGCAGGGACTCTCTGGAAACATCATATATTTT
CDR3: CASRMQGLSGNIIYF

V: TRBV5-4
size: medium-sized
D: NA
J: TRBJ2-3
DNA: TGTGCCAGCAGCTTGGCCCGGGACACAACTACAGATACGCAGTATTTT
CDR3: CASSLARDTTTDTQYF

V: TRBV12-3/TRBV12-4
size: many
D: NA
J: TRBJ1-4
DNA: TGTGCCAGCAGCACCGATCCTGACAGGTCCCGAGGTCTGTTTTTT
CDR3: CASSTDPDRSRGLFF

V: TRBV4-3
size: NA
D: NA
J: TRBJ2-5
DNA: TGTGTCAGCAGCCAAGTTGGGGGCGGAGAGACCCAGTACTTC
CDR3: CVSSQVGGGETQYF

V: TRBV18
size: many
D: NA
J: TRBJ2-6
DNA: TGTGCCAGCTCACCACCGAGTCGGGTCAGCTCTGGGGCCAACGTCCTGACTTTC
CDR3: CASSPPSRVSSGANVLTF

V: TRBV20-1
size: NA
D: NA
J: TRBJ2-2
DNA: TGTAGTGCTAGAGTTTCACTAGCAGGGTCCAGGGAGCTGTTTTTT
CDR3: CSARVSLAGSRELFF